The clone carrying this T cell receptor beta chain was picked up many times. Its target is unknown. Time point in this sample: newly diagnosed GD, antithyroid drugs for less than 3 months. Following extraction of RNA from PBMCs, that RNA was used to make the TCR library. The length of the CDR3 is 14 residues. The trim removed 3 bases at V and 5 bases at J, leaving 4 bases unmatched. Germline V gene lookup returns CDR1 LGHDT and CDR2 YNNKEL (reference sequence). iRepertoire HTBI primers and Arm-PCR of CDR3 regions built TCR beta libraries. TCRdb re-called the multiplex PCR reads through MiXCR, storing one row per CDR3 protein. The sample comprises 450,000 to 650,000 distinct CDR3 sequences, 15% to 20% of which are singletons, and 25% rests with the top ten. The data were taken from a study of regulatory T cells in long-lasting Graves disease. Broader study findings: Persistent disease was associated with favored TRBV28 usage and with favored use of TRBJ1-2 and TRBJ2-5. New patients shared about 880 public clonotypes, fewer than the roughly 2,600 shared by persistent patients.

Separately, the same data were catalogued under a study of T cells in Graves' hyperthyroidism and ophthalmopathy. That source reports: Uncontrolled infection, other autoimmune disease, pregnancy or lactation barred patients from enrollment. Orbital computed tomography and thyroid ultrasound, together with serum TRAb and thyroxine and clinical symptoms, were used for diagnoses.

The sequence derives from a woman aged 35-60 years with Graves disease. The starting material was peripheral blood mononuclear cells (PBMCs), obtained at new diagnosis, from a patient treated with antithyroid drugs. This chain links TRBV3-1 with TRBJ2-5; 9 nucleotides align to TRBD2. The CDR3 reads CASSQRGGLETQYF. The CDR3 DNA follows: TGTGCCAGCAGCCAGCGGGGGGGCCTGGAGACCCAGTACTTC.